This T cell receptor beta chain came from a study of radiotherapy plus CTLA-4 blockade in lung cancer. Notes on the study in general: Tumor-derived TCR clones expanded in blood after radiotherapy plus ipilimumab.

Details on this clone: The antigen is not known.

The table came from immunoSEQ multiplex PCR; TCRdb's copy has only in-frame clones and leaves some out. The sample holds approximately 48,000 clones, 80% to 90% seen once. The V gene's germline CDR1 is MGHDK and CDR2 SYGVNS. J gave up 5 bases and V 5 bases, and 3 bases lay outside the gene matches. The CDR3 runs 12 residues. The chain couples TRBV25-1 to TRBJ2-7, with 7 bases matching TRBD1. The TCR comes from a human donor with non-small cell lung cancer whose response to radiotherapy plus ipilimumab could not be evaluated. This sample comprised peripheral blood, obtained from a patient treated with radiotherapy plus ipilimumab. In DNA, the CDR3 is TGTGCCAGCAGTTGGGGGACAGACGAGCAGTACTTC. This encodes CASSWGTDEQYF.